This TCR beta chain was documented in a study of blood T cell repertoires in COVID-19. At the level of the study: The samples span acute and convalescent COVID-19 from the United States, Italy and Spain. PBMCs, B-cell-depleted T cells, or T cells were the source of the cDNA or gDNA that made up the material.

The assay was immunoSEQ multiplex PCR, and TCRdb's table has in-frame clones only and misses some. The sample shows some 170,000 clones, 87% of them seen only once. The length of the CDR3 is 13 residues. Germline trimming cut 4 bases from V and 6 bases from J; bases unmatched to any gene: 4. Germline V lookup: CDR1 SGHTA, CDR2 FQGNSA. The specimen was peripheral blood. This clonotype was obtained from a woman in her fifties or sixties with acute or convalescent COVID-19. The genes are TRBV7-2 and TRBJ1-2; TRBD1 agrees at 8 bases. This CDR3 is CASSYGQGDGYTF. In DNA form, the CDR3 reads TGTGCCAGCAGCTACGGACAGGGCGATGGCTACACCTTC.